The T cell receptor beta chain described here comes from a study of blood T cell repertoires in COVID-19 (dated by TCRdb to about 2020). With regard to the full study: The collaborator samples originated in the United States, Italy and Spain and spanned the acute and convalescent phases of COVID-19. Where available, HLA class I and class II types were taken from metadata supplied by the sample provider and were not determined by assay-based typing. A freely available public database, intended as a resource for researchers studying the immune response to SARS-CoV-2, is where the repertoires were released. The material from the prospective study consisted of cDNA or gDNA derived from T cells, B-cell-depleted T cells, or PBMCs. Deeply sampled blood TCRbeta repertoires from subjects exposed to, actively infected with, or recovered from COVID-19 were included in the dataset. Sample metadata almost always included a de-identified subject ID, COVID-19 status, age in years and sex. Samples came from the ongoing ImmuneRACE study (first 160 participants) plus 1,254 subjects from 6 global collaborators. Paper-wide results and their limitations: Clinical and demographic metadata were provided uncurated, with the amount varying by source and participant.

Whole blood was collected in K2EDTA tubes by collaborating institutions according to the institutions' own protocols. For TCRbeta analysis, collaborators shipped samples in one of three forms: frozen whole blood, isolated PBMCs, or DNA extracted from either of those sample types. Counted from cysteine to phenylalanine, this CDR3 has 11 amino acids. The entry retains the CDR3 DNA only, 33 bases that are in frame from base 1. The CDR1 and CDR2 encoded by the germline V gene are SGHAT and FQNNGV. V was cut back by 3 bases and J by 3 bases, leaving a gap of 2 bases between them. TCRbeta CDR3 regions were amplified from genomic DNA by means of the immunoSEQ Assay, a bias-controlled multiplex PCR. The source study handled its data this way. Nucleated cell counts per sample were estimated from amplification of reference gene primers within the assay. Sequence reads were collapsed and filtered to measure the absolute abundance of every unique TCRbeta CDR3 rearrangement. Productive Simpson clonality was computed per sample as the square root of Simpson's diversity index over productive rearrangements. Entries here come from immuneACCESS through TCRdb and include only in-frame sequences with V and J called. Some clones fail to appear in such tables; in the studies checked, an unresolved V gene covers under half of the shortfall, and the cause of the remainder is unknown. That table supplies the V and J calls and clone size; D and trimming were determined from the DNA. The sample table records some 210,000 clones; approximately 91% of these occur just once. The ten top clones hold about 4.8% of the sample.

As concerns this clone: This receptor's antigen is unknown. Per-base quality was not reported, and no clone a single base away is much larger than it.

The receptor's source is a woman in her 40s with acute or convalescent COVID-19. Input material: peripheral blood. Recombination connected TRBV11-2 to TRBJ2-5; the D gene cannot be resolved reliably. The CDR3 in this case is CASSFKETQYF. The nucleotide sequence reads as follows: TGTGCCAGCAGCTTTAAAGAGACCCAGTACTTC.